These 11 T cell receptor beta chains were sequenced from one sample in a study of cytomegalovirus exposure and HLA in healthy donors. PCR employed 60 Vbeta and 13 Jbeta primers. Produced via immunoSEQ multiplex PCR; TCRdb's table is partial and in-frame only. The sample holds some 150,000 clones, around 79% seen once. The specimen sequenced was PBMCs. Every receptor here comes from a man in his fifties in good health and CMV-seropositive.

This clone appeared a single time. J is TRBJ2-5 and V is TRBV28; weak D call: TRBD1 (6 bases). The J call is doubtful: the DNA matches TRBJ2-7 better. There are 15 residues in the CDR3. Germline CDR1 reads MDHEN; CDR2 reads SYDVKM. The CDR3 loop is CASSLYTIPGDEQYF. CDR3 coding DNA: TGTGCCAGCAGTCTCTATACGATCCCAGGGGACGAGCAGTACTTC.

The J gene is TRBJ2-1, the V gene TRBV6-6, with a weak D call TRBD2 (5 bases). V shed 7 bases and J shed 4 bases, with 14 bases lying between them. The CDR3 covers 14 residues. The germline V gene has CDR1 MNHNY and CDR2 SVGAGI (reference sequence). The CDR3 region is CASTTLALYNEQFF. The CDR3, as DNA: TGTGCCAGCACCACCTTAGCGTTATACAATGAGCAGTTCTTC.

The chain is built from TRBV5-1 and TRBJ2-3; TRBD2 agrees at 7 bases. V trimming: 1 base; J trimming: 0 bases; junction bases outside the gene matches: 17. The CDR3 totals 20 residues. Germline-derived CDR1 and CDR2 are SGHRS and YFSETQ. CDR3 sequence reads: CASSLWRLAEPPFSTDTQYF. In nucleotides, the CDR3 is TGCGCCAGCAGCTTGTGGCGTCTAGCGGAACCCCCTTTTAGCACAGATACGCAGTATTTT.

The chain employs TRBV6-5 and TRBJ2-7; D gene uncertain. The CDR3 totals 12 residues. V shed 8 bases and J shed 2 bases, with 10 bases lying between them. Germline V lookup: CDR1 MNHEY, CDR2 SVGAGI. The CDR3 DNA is TGTGCCAGCGGTCTTTCGGCCTACGAGCAGTACTTC. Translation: CASGLSAYEQYF.

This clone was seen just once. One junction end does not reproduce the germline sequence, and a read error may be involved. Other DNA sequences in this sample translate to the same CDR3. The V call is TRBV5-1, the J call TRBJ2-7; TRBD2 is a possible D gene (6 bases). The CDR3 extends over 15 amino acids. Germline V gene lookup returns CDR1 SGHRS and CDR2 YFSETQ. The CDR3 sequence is CASSLVAGSPHEQYF. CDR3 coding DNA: TGCGCCAGCAGTTTGGTTGCGGGGAGCCCCCACGAGCAGTACTTC. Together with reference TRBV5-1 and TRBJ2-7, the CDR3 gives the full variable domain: KAGVTQTPRYLIKTRGQQVTLSCSPISGHRSVSWYQQTPGQGLQFLFEYFSETQRNKGNFPGRFSGRQFSNSRSEMNVSTLELGDSALYLCASSLVAGSPHEQYFGPGTRLTVT.

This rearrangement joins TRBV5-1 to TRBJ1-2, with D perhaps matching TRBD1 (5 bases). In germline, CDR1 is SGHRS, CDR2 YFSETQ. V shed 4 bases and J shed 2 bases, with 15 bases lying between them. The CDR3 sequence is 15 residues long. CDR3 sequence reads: CASSPGGTGNYGYTF. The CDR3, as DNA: TGCGCCAGCAGCCCTGGGGGGACGGGGAACTATGGCTACACCTTC.

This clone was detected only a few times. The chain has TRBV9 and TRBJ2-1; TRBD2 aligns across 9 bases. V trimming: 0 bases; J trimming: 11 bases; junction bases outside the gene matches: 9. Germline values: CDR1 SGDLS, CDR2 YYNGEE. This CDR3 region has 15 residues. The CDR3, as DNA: TGTGCCAGCAGCGTAGCTGGGGCTAGCGGGGAGAAGCAGTTCTTC. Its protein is CASSVAGASGEKQFF.

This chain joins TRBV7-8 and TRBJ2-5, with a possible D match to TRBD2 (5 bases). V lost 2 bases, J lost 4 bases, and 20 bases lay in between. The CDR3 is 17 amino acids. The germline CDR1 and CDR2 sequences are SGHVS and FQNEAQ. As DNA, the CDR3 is TGTGCCAGCAGCTTAAAGCGAGTTCGGGGTCTGATAGAGACCCAGTACTTC. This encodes CASSLKRVRGLIETQYF.

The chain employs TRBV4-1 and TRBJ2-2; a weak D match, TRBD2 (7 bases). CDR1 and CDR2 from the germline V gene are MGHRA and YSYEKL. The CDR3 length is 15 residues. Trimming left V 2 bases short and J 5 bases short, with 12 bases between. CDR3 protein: CASSQMEGGTGELFF. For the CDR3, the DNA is TGCGCCAGCAGCCAAATGGAGGGGGGGACCGGGGAGCTGTTTTTT.

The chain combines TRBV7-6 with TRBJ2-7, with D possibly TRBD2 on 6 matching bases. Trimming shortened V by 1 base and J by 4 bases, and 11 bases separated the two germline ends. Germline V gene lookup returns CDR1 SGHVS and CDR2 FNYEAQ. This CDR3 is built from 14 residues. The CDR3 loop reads CASSLGAGRYEQYF. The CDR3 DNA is TGTGCCAGCAGCTTAGGCGCAGGGAGGTACGAGCAGTACTTC.

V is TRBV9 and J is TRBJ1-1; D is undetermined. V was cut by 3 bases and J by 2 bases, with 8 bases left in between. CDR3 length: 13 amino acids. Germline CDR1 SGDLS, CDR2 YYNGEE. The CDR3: CASSGAANTEAFF. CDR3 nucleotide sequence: TGTGCCAGCAGCGGGGCAGCCAACACTGAAGCTTTCTTT.